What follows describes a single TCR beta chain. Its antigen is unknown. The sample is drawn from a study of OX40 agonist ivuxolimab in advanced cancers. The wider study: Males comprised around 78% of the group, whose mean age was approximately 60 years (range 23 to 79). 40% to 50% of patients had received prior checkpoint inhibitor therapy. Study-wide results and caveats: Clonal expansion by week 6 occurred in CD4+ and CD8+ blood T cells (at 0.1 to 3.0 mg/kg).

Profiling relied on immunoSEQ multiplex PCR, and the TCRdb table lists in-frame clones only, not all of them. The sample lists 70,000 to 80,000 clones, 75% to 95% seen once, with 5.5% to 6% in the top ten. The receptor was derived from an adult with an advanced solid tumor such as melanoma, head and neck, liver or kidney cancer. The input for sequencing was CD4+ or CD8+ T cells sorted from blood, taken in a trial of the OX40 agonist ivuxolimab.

CDR3 loop: CASSPSYEQYF. CDR3 coding DNA: TGTGCCAGCAGCCCATCCTACGAGCAGTACTTC. The chain employs TRBV5-5 and TRBJ2-7; D call uncertain. Germline V lookup: CDR1 SGHKS, CDR2 YYEKEE (reference sequence). This CDR3 spans 11 amino acids. V lost 4 bases to trimming and J lost 1 base, with 3 bases between them.